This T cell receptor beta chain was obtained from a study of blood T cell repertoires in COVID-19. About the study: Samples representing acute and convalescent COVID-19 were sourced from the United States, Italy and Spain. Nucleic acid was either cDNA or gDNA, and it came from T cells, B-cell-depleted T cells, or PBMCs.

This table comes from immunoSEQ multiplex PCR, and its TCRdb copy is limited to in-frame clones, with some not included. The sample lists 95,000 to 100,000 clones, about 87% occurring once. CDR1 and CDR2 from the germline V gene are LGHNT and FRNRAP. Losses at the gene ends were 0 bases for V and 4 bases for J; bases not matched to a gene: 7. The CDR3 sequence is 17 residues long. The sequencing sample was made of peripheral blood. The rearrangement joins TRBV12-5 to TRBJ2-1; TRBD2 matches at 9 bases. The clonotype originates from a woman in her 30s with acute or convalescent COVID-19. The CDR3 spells CASGLVKGGGEYNEQFF. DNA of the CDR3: TGTGCTAGTGGTTTGGTAAAAGGCGGGGGGGAATACAATGAGCAGTTCTTC.